This TCR beta chain is drawn from a study of vaccination and CD4 T cells after COVID-19. Looked up from germline, CDR1 is WSHSY and CDR2 is SAAADI. CDR3 length: 14 residues. After removal of 4 bases from V and 8 bases from J, the junction contained 6 bases not matched to a gene. This clonotype was seen a few times. Its matching antigen is unknown. The treatment was: approximately nine-day PBMC culture with coronavirus spike peptide pools or control peptides (ViraFEST assay). Sequenced with the Oncomine TCR Beta short-read assay was DNA taken from cultured CD4+ T cells. MiXCR, run by TCRdb on the PCR reads, gives a single entry per CDR3 protein. The data hold around 20,000 distinct CDR3 sequences, with approximately 40% observed a single time.

The TCR sequence derives from a human donor who had recovered from COVID-19. The chain joins TRBV10-2 to TRBJ2-3; 10 bases are a match to TRBD2. The sample in question was CD4+ T cells from blood, cultured in vitro, obtained after SARS-CoV-2 vaccination. The CDR3 spells CASSGSSGGGTQYF. CDR3 bases: TGCGCCAGCAGTGGGTCTAGCGGGGGAGGTACGCAGTATTTT.